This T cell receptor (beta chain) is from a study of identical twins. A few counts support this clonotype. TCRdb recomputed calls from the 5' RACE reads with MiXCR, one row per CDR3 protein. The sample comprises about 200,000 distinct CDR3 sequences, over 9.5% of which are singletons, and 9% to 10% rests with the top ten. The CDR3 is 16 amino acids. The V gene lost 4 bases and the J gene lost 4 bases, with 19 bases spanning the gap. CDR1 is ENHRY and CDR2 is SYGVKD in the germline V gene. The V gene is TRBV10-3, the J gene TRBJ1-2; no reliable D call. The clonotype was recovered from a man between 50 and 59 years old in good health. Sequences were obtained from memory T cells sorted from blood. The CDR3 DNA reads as TGTGCCATCAGTGGACCCGGAACCCGGGGTACCTATGGCTACACCTTC. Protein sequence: CAISGPGTRGTYGYTF.